The present entry profiles one TCR beta chain with its context. Its antigen remains unknown. The data stem from a study of CD8+ T cells in alopecia areata. Study observations and caveats: Scalp sequencing also captures normal skin's resident alphabeta T cells. Affected lesional scalp, above all in alopecia totalis/universalis, was more clonal than normal scalp. Clarity of TCR sharing across patients fell short of that in mice, possibly HLA-related.

Germline lookup yields CDR1 LGHNA and CDR2 YNFKEQ. The CDR3 is made up of 16 amino acids. The V gene lost 0 bases and the J gene lost 1 base, with 12 bases spanning the gap. Both CD4+ and CD8+ T cells were separated by sorting PBMCs. The sequencing template was cDNA reverse transcribed from extracted RNA. Generated by immunoSEQ multiplex PCR, the TCRdb table keeps only in-frame clones and is missing some. The sample contains around 190,000 clones, around three fifths of which appear only once. Sequencing used CD8+ T cells sorted from blood. This sequence originates from a human donor in good health. The rearrangement links TRBV4-2 to TRBJ2-5; weak D call: TRBD2 (5 bases). As DNA, the CDR3 is TGTGCCAGCAGCCAAGATCCTGGAGCGGCCCAAGAGACCCAGTACTTC. It encodes CASSQDPGAAQETQYF.